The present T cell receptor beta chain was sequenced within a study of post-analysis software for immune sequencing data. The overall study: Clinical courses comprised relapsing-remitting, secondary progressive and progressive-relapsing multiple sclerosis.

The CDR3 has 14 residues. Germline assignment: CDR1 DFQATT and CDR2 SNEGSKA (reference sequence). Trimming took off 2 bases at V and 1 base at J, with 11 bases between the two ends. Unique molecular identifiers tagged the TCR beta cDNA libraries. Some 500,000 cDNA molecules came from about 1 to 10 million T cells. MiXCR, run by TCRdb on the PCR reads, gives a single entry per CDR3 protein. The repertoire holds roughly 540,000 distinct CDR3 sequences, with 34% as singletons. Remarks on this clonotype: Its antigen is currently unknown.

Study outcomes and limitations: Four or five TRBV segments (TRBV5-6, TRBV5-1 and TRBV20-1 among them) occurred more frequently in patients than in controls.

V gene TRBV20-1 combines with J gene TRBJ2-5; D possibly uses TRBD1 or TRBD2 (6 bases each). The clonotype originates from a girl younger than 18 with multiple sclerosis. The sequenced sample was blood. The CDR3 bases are TGCAGTGCTAGATCCGGGGGCAGCCAAGAGACCCAGTACTTC. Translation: CSARSGGSQETQYF.